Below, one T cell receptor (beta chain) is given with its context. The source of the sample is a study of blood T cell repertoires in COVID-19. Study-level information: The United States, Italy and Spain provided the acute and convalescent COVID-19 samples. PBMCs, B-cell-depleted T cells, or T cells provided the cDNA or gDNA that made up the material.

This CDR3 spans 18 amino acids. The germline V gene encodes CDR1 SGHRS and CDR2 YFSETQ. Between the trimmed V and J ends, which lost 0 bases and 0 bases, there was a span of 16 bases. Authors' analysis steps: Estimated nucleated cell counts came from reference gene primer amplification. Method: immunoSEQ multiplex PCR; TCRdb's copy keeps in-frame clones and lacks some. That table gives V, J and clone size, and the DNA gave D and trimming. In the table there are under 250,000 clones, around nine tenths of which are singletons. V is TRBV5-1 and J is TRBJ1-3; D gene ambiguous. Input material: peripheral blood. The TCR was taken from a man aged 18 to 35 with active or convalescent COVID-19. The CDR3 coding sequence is TGCGCCAGCAGCTTGGAAGGTCCATCAGCGAGCTCTGGAAACACCATATATTTT. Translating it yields CASSLEGPSASSGNTIYF.